A single sample is the source of the 20 T cell receptor beta chains below, sequenced in a study of PD-1 blockade in classical Hodgkin lymphoma. Using immunoSEQ multiplex PCR, the repertoire was profiled, and TCRdb retains in-frame clones only, with some absent. The sample holds some 53,000 clones, about nine tenths seen once. Sample time point: cycle 4 day 1 (C4D1), after less than 7 weeks of nivolumab. Each patient's relapse followed autologous stem cell transplantation, and brentuximab vedotin exposure varied. The sample in question was peripheral blood mononuclear cells (PBMCs), obtained before the fourth cycle of nivolumab. The source is a human donor with classical Hodgkin lymphoma.

This chain uses TRBV19 with TRBJ2-5; D is possibly TRBD1 or TRBD2 (5 bases each). V lost 3 bases, J lost 1 base, and 12 bases lay in between. CDR1 is LNHDA, CDR2 SQIVND, per germline (reference sequence). This CDR3 has 15 residues. The CDR3 DNA reads TGTGCCAGTAGTATCGGGGCCCAATCCCAAGAGACCCAGTACTTC. It translates to CASSIGAQSQETQYF. The variable domain in full, with the rest retrieved from reference TRBV19 and TRBJ2-5, is DGGITQSPKYLFRKEGQNVTLSCEQNLNHDAMYWYRQDPGQGLRLIYYSQIVNDFQKGDIAEGYSVSREKKESFPLTVTSAQKNPTAFYLCASSIGAQSQETQYFGPGTRLLVL.

The CDR3: CASSLAAGPTDTQYF. The CDR3 region has the DNA TGCGCCAGCAGCTTGGCGGCGGGACCCACAGATACGCAGTATTTT. J is TRBJ2-3 and V is TRBV5-1, with TRBD2 as a possible D gene (6 bases). The CDR3 loop spans 15 amino acids. The V end was cut by 0 bases, the J end by 2 bases, with 10 bases between. Per the germline V gene, CDR1 is SGHRS and CDR2 is YFSETQ.

The chain couples TRBV27 to TRBJ2-5; D not certain. Trimming stripped 1 base from V and 12 bases from J, with 15 bases between. Germline lookup yields CDR1 MNHEY and CDR2 SMNVEV (reference sequence). CDR3 size: 13 residues. CDR3 sequence (DNA): TGTGCCAGCAGTTTATACCAAGGGTCAGCCGAGTACTTC. Translating gives CASSLYQGSAEYF.

The count of this clone is one. The gene calls are TRBV21-1 and TRBJ2-5; the table's D gene call, TRBD1, was not cross checked with the DNA. TRBV21-1 is noted as a pseudogene. The CDR3 runs to 15 residues. CDR3 in DNA: TGTGCCAGCAGCGGAAAGGGACAGGGGGTAGAGACCCAGTACTTC. Translating gives CASSGKGQGVETQYF.

The CDR3, as DNA: TGTGCCAGCAGCCCCGGGGACAGGGCGCTACCCTTCTATAATTCACCCCTCCACTTT. It specifies CASSPGDRALPFYNSPLHF. This chain uses TRBV6-9 with TRBJ1-6, with 9 bases fitting TRBD1. Germline assignment: CDR1 MNHGY and CDR2 SVAAGI. Trimming took 6 bases from V and 3 from J; bases not matched to a gene: 15. This CDR3 is built from 19 residues.

V gene TRBV6-5 combines with J gene TRBJ1-4; 8 nucleotides match TRBD1. Germline V gives CDR1 MNHEY, CDR2 SVGAGI. CDR3 length equals 14 residues. With 5 bases clipped from V and 4 bases from J, the junction kept 3 bases outside the gene matches. CDR3 region: CASSQQGGNEKLFF. The CDR3 DNA reads as TGTGCCAGCAGTCAACAGGGGGGTAATGAAAAACTGTTTTTT.

The V call is TRBV5-1, the J call TRBJ1-1; 7 nucleotides line up with TRBD1. This CDR3 contains 14 residues. V shed 0 bases and J 3 bases; nucleotides not matched to a gene: 2. Germline values: CDR1 SGHRS, CDR2 YFSETQ. The CDR3 is CASSLADRDTEAFF. CDR3 nucleotides: TGCGCCAGCAGCTTGGCCGACAGGGACACTGAAGCTTTCTTT.

As regards this clone: Additional DNA sequences in this sample encode the identical CDR3. The chain couples TRBV29-1 to TRBJ2-6, with TRBD2 as a possible D gene (7 bases). CDR1 and CDR2 (germline): SQVTM, ANQGSEA. This CDR3 is 19 amino acids long. V was clipped by 4 bases and J by 1 base, with 23 bases between them. The CDR3 bases are TGCAGCGTTGGAGGGGGGGCCGGGTCTTCGCATTCTGGGGCCAACGTCCTGACTTTC. Protein: CSVGGGAGSSHSGANVLTF.

This clone turned up a few times. This chain joins TRBV10-1 and TRBJ2-2; D uncertain. The CDR3 contains 12 residues. CDR1 WNHNN and CDR2 SYGVQD come from the germline V gene (reference sequence). V shed 6 bases and J shed 2 bases, with 4 bases lying between them. The CDR3 DNA reads as TGCGCCAGCAGGGAAAACACCGGGGAGCTGTTTTTT. Translated, it gives CASRENTGELFF.

This clone is labeled as medium-sized. The CDR3 DNA follows: TGTGCCAGCTCACCACCTGAGGAGCATAGGACAGGGTTCTACGAGCAGTACTTC. Its protein is CASSPPEEHRTGFYEQYF. The rearrangement links TRBV18 to TRBJ2-7, with TRBD1 matching 8 bases. Germline values: CDR1 KGHSH, CDR2 LQKENI. J gave up 3 bases and V 0 bases, and 13 bases lay outside the gene matches. The CDR3 runs to 18 residues. The entire variable domain, with the rest obtained from reference TRBV18 and TRBJ2-7, is as follows: NAGVMQNPRHLVRRRGQEARLRCSPMKGHSHVYWYRQLPEEGLKFMVYLQKENIIDESGMPKERFSAEFPKEGPSILRIQQVVRGDSAAYFCASSPPEEHRTGFYEQYFGPGTRLTVT.

This chain uses TRBV9 with TRBJ2-1; D not resolved. Trimming took 7 bases from V and 4 from J, leaving 6 bases between them. In germline, CDR1 is SGDLS, CDR2 YYNGEE. This CDR3 has 11 amino acids. CDR3 in amino acids: CASADYNEQFF. For the CDR3, the DNA is TGTGCCAGCGCGGATTACAATGAGCAGTTCTTC.

This clone is a singleton in its sample. The V and J genes are TRBV4-3 and TRBJ1-1; 7 bases align to TRBD1. The CDR3 has 15 residues. Trimming at V came to 0 bases and at J to 3 bases, leaving 4 bases not matched to a gene. Germline values: CDR1 LGHNA, CDR2 YSLEER. The CDR3 sequence is CASSQDRTGHTEAFF. DNA of the CDR3: TGCGCCAGCAGCCAAGATCGGACAGGCCACACTGAAGCTTTCTTT.

This sequence joins TRBV7-7 and TRBJ2-2; TRBD2 matches 7 bases. The germline V gene encodes CDR1 SSHAT and CDR2 FNYEAQ (reference sequence). This CDR3 region has 17 residues. V lost 0 bases, J lost 2 bases, and 6 bases stayed unmatched. This chain's CDR3 is CASSLAPSGINTGELFF. DNA of the CDR3: TGTGCCAGCAGCTTAGCCCCCAGCGGGATAAACACCGGGGAGCTGTTTTTT.

The chain combines TRBV29-1 with TRBJ2-7; 11 bases match TRBD2. V shed 6 bases and J 7 bases; nucleotides not matched to a gene: 8. This CDR3 comprises 13 residues. The germline gives CDR1 SQVTM, CDR2 ANQGSEA. Written as DNA, the CDR3 is TGCAGCGTAGTAGCGGGGGGGCCGGGAGAGCAGTACTTC. The encoded protein is CSVVAGGPGEQYF.

The CDR3 DNA is TGCAGCGGACTCGATAATGGGGAGACCCAGTACTTC. This codes for CSGLDNGETQYF. The chain combines TRBV29-1 with TRBJ2-5; D is unclear. CDR3 length: 12 residues. CDR1 and CDR2 (germline): SQVTM, ANQGSEA. Trimming cost V 7 bases and J 5 bases, with 14 bases left between them. Using reference TRBV29-1 and TRBJ2-5 for the parts outside the CDR3, the full variable domain is SAVISQKPSRDICQRGTSLTIQCQVDSQVTMMFWYRQQPGQSLTLIATANQGSEATYESGFVIDKFPISRPNLTFSTLTVSNMSPEDSSIYLCSGLDNGETQYFGPGTRLLVL.

The gene calls are TRBV7-9 and TRBJ1-1; 9 nucleotides align to TRBD1. The CDR3 runs 14 residues. With 5 bases clipped from V and 7 bases from J, the junction kept 8 bases outside the gene matches. Germline lookup yields CDR1 SEHNR and CDR2 FQNEAQ (reference sequence). The CDR3 DNA is TGTGCCAGCAGCGACCGGGACAGGGTCGTTGAAGCTTTCTTT. Amino acids: CASSDRDRVVEAFF.

The CDR3 reads CASSSGTSGRALYNEQFF. The CDR3, as DNA: TGTGCCAGCAGTTCCGGGACTAGCGGGAGGGCCCTCTACAATGAGCAGTTCTTC. The chain couples TRBV28 to TRBJ2-1; 16 bases map to TRBD2. The CDR3 extends over 18 amino acids. Trimming at V came to 4 bases and at J to 3 bases, leaving 6 bases not matched to a gene. The germline V gene encodes CDR1 MDHEN and CDR2 SYDVKM. The full variable domain, its missing parts supplied by reference TRBV28 and TRBJ2-1, is DVKVTQSSRYLVKRTGEKVFLECVQDMDHENMFWYRQDPGLGLRLIYFSYDVKMKEKGDIPEGYSVSREKKERFSLILESASTNQTSMYLCASSSGTSGRALYNEQFFGPGTRLTVL.

This sequence joins TRBV5-1 and TRBJ2-5; TRBD2 matches 11 bases. Germline-derived CDR1 and CDR2 are SGHRS and YFSETQ. CDR3 size: 14 residues. The J segment lost 5 bases and the V segment lost 5 bases, leaving 5 bases of the junction unmatched. In DNA form, the CDR3 reads TGCGCCAGCAGTCTGGCTAGCGGGGGGGAGACCCAGTACTTC. Translation: CASSLASGGETQYF.

V usage is TRBV19 and J usage is TRBJ2-6, with D uncertain. With 5 bases removed from V and 5 bases from J, the gap between germline ends came to 13 bases. The CDR3 contains 15 residues. Germline V gives CDR1 LNHDA, CDR2 SQIVND (reference sequence). CDR3 region: CASSPQTRWANVLTF. The CDR3 DNA is TGTGCCAGTAGTCCACAAACGCGATGGGCCAACGTCCTGACTTTC.

This chain uses TRBV10-3 with TRBJ1-3; 9 bases are a match to TRBD1. Germline CDR1 and CDR2: ENHRY and SYGVKD. Losses at the gene ends were 7 bases for V and 5 bases for J; bases not matched to a gene: 6. The CDR3 contains 14 residues. The CDR3 region is CAITSGQGRNTIYF. CDR3 coding DNA: TGTGCCATCACTTCCGGACAGGGGAGAAACACCATATATTTT.